The source of this T cell receptor (beta chain) is a study of blood T cell repertoires in COVID-19. The wider study: Sites across the United States, Italy and Spain contributed samples from acute and convalescent COVID-19. The cDNA or gDNA used as material had been derived from T cells, B-cell-depleted T cells, or PBMCs.

The germline V and J ends were trimmed by 2 bases and 0 bases, with 8 bases remaining between them. CDR1 is SGDLS, CDR2 YYNGEE, per germline. The CDR3 is made up of 14 amino acids. Per the original methods: By means of reference gene primer amplification, nucleated cell counts were estimated. Method: immunoSEQ multiplex PCR; TCRdb's copy keeps in-frame clones and lacks some. The V and J calls and clone size were taken over from that table, and D and trimming were inferred from the DNA. This sample has approximately 81,000 clones, with 89% found just once. The sequenced material came from peripheral blood. V usage is TRBV9 and J usage is TRBJ1-1, with D perhaps matching TRBD1 (6 bases). This clonotype was obtained from a man between 65 and 80 years old with active or convalescent COVID-19. The CDR3 reads CASSVGDMNTEAFF. The CDR3 nucleotides are TGTGCCAGCAGCGTGGGGGACATGAACACTGAAGCTTTCTTT.